This T cell receptor (beta chain) was identified during a study of monozygotic twins with inflammatory bowel disease. TCRdb reprocessed the 5' RACE reads and keeps a single row for each CDR3 protein, giving no DNA. The sample totals hundreds of thousands of distinct CDR3 sequences. CDR3 length: 16 amino acids. Per germline, CDR1 MDHEN and CDR2 SYDVKM. The specimen was blood. The source is a human donor with ulcerative colitis or Crohn's disease, or a healthy co-twin of an affected twin (not recorded which). The V call is TRBV28, the J call TRBJ2-5; as DNA is missing, the TRBD1 call by TCRdb cannot be tested. The CDR3 protein is CASSFAPRKVSETQYF. Complete variable domain (other parts from reference TRBV28 and TRBJ2-5): DVKVTQSSRYLVKRTGEKVFLECVQDMDHENMFWYRQDPGLGLRLIYFSYDVKMKEKGDIPEGYSVSREKKERFSLILESASTNQTSMYLCASSFAPRKVSETQYFGPGTRLLVL.